These T cell receptor beta chains were read from a single sample in a study of CD8 T cells in ankylosing spondylitis. One entry per CDR3 protein, called by TCRdb with MiXCR from the 5' RACE reads. The sample consists of 200,000 to 250,000 distinct CDR3 sequences, more than 5.5% of them appearing once. Input material: blood, either unsorted or a sorted T cell fraction (not recorded which). These receptor sequences come from a male donor with ankylosing spondylitis. CDR3s include the opening cysteine and the closing phenylalanine or tryptophan. D genes are given only for firm matches. Rows give clone size only sometimes, using once, few, many, or a class for an expanded clone.

J gene: TRBJ2-1
D gene: NA
clone size: NA
V gene: TRBV29-1
CDR3 DNA: TGCAGCGTTGAGTCCGCCTACAATGAGCAGTTCTTC
CDR3 protein: CSVESAYNEQFF

J gene: TRBJ2-7
D gene: TRBD2
clone size: many
V gene: TRBV9
CDR3 DNA: TGTGCCAGCAGCCCGGGAGGTTCTGGCTACGAGCAGTACTTC
CDR3 protein: CASSPGGSGYEQYF

J gene: TRBJ2-1
D gene: NA
clone size: many
V gene: TRBV7-2
CDR3 DNA: TGTGCCAGCAGCTTTCCAGGGGTCAAGAACAATGAGCAGTTCTTC
CDR3 protein: CASSFPGVKNNEQFF

J gene: TRBJ2-1
D gene: NA
clone size: many
V gene: TRBV24-1
CDR3 DNA: TGTGCCACCAGTGAGGCGACTTCTGGGGGGCAGTTCTTC
CDR3 protein: CATSEATSGGQFF

J gene: TRBJ1-1
D gene: TRBD1
clone size: few
V gene: TRBV15
CDR3 DNA: TGTGCCACCAGCAGACCTCCCGAGGGACAGACTGAAGCTTTCTTT
CDR3 protein: CATSRPPEGQTEAFF

J gene: TRBJ2-7
D gene: NA
clone size: many
V gene: TRBV10-3
CDR3 DNA: TGTGCCATCAGTGACGTGCAGGGATACGAGCAGTACTTC
CDR3 protein: CAISDVQGYEQYF

J gene: TRBJ1-2
D gene: TRBD1
clone size: many
V gene: TRBV29-1
CDR3 DNA: TGCAGCGTCTCGGACAGGCTACGCCTCCCGCATGGCTACACCTTC
CDR3 protein: CSVSDRLRLPHGYTF

J gene: TRBJ2-5
D gene: NA
clone size: many
V gene: TRBV21-1
CDR3 DNA: TGTGCCAGCAGCTTTCACAGGGAGAGGGGAGAGACCCAGTACTTC
CDR3 protein: CASSFHRERGETQYF

J gene: TRBJ2-7
D gene: NA
clone size: NA
V gene: TRBV11-2
CDR3 DNA: TGTGCCAGCAGCTTGGGTGGGTGGGACCGAAGCTCCTACGAGCAGTACTTC
CDR3 protein: CASSLGGWDRSSYEQYF

J gene: TRBJ2-5
D gene: TRBD1
clone size: many
V gene: TRBV27
CDR3 DNA: TGTGCCAGCAGTCCCCGTGACAGGGAAGGGGAGACCCAGTACTTC
CDR3 protein: CASSPRDREGETQYF

J gene: TRBJ2-7
D gene: NA
clone size: many
V gene: TRBV4-2
CDR3 DNA: TGTGCCAGCAGTTTCGGGGGTCGGCGCGACGAGCAGTACTTC
CDR3 protein: CASSFGGRRDEQYF

J gene: TRBJ2-1
D gene: NA
clone size: once
V gene: TRBV10-2
CDR3 DNA: TGCGCCAGCACGGCCGGGACTCGATACAATGAGCAGTTCTTC
CDR3 protein: CASTAGTRYNEQFF

J gene: TRBJ1-6
D gene: NA
clone size: many
V gene: TRBV4-3
CDR3 DNA: TGCGCCAGCAGCCAAGAGGGAGATAATAATTCACCCCTCCACTTT
CDR3 protein: CASSQEGDNNSPLHF

J gene: TRBJ2-7
D gene: TRBD1
clone size: NA
V gene: TRBV10-3
CDR3 DNA: TGTGCCATCAGGACCGGGACAGGGGGCTCCTACGAGCAGTACTTC
CDR3 protein: CAIRTGTGGSYEQYF

J gene: TRBJ2-1
D gene: NA
clone size: many
V gene: TRBV7-8
CDR3 DNA: TGTGCCAGCAGCTTAGGGAGACAGGCCTCCTACAATGAGCAGTTCTTC
CDR3 protein: CASSLGRQASYNEQFF

J gene: TRBJ1-1
D gene: NA
clone size: NA
V gene: TRBV27
CDR3 DNA: TGTGCCAGCTCGACCCCCAACACTGAAGCTTTCTTT
CDR3 protein: CASSTPNTEAFF

J gene: TRBJ1-2
D gene: TRBD1
clone size: few
V gene: TRBV29-1
CDR3 DNA: TGCAGCGTTGAAGAGACCGACAGGGGAGAGGGCTATGGCTACACCTTC
CDR3 protein: CSVEETDRGEGYGYTF

J gene: TRBJ2-5
D gene: NA
clone size: many
V gene: TRBV7-2
CDR3 DNA: TGTGCCAGCAGCTTAGTTAGGTCCGCCGGGGAGACCCAGTACTTC
CDR3 protein: CASSLVRSAGETQYF

J gene: TRBJ2-7
D gene: NA
clone size: many
V gene: TRBV7-9
CDR3 DNA: TGTGCCAGCAGCTCCGGTAGGGGCACCGAGCAGTACTTC
CDR3 protein: CASSSGRGTEQYF

J gene: TRBJ2-2
D gene: TRBD2
clone size: few
V gene: TRBV6-1
CDR3 DNA: TGTGCCAGCAGTCCCCTGGGGGGGGCGAACACCGGGGAGCTGTTTTTT
CDR3 protein: CASSPLGGANTGELFF

J gene: TRBJ1-5
D gene: NA
clone size: NA
V gene: TRBV29-1
CDR3 DNA: TGCAGCCCCGAGTGGCAGGGAAGGATCGATCAGCCCCAGCATTTT
CDR3 protein: CSPEWQGRIDQPQHF

J gene: TRBJ2-5
D gene: NA
clone size: many
V gene: TRBV9
CDR3 DNA: TGTGCCAGCAGCGCGGGGAGGCAGGGTAGAGAGACCCAGTACTTC
CDR3 protein: CASSAGRQGRETQYF

J gene: TRBJ1-1
D gene: NA
clone size: NA
V gene: TRBV7-2
CDR3 DNA: TGTGCCAGCAGCTTAACCTCAGGGAGGGGCACTGAAGCTTTCTTT
CDR3 protein: CASSLTSGRGTEAFF

J gene: TRBJ2-4
D gene: NA
clone size: many
V gene: TRBV14
CDR3 DNA: TGTGCCAGCAGCCAAGGAGGACCCTGGAACATTCAGTACTTC
CDR3 protein: CASSQGGPWNIQYF

J gene: TRBJ1-1
D gene: NA
clone size: few
V gene: TRBV2
CDR3 DNA: TGTGCCAGCAGGGGGACCGCTCGACCGGGGGACACTGAAGCTTTCTTT
CDR3 protein: CASRGTARPGDTEAFF

J gene: TRBJ1-2
D gene: TRBD1
clone size: many
V gene: TRBV20-1
CDR3 DNA: TGCAGTGCTAGAGATGGGACAGGGTCGGTTTATGGCTACACCTTC
CDR3 protein: CSARDGTGSVYGYTF

J gene: TRBJ1-5
D gene: NA
clone size: NA
V gene: TRBV5-5
CDR3 DNA: TGTGCCAGCAGCCTCGGAGTGGGGGGTTTGAGTCAGCCCCAGCATTTT
CDR3 protein: CASSLGVGGLSQPQHF